This T cell receptor beta chain was profiled in a study of STAT5B mutations in CD4+ large granular lymphocyte leukemia. General study findings and limits: Main leukemic clonotypes were patient-specific, but about 25% appeared at low frequency elsewhere. CD4-sorted patient repertoires seemed more clonal than healthy CD4+ repertoires.

The method was immunoSEQ multiplex PCR; TCRdb's version includes in-frame clones alone and lacks a portion of them. The sample carries 22,000 or so clones, 78% recorded once. Deletions cut 4 bases from V and 2 bases from J, with 9 bases between. Germline V lookup: CDR1 SNHLY, CDR2 FYNNEI. The CDR3 is 14 residues long. As concerns this clone: Antigen unknown.

Sequencing input: CD4+ T cells from blood buffy coats. This clonotype was sampled from a human donor in good health. The chain is built from TRBV2 and TRBJ2-4; D may be TRBD2 (5 bases). The CDR3 region has the DNA TGTGCCAGCAGTGTACGGGATTCCAAAAACATTCAGTACTTC. Protein: CASSVRDSKNIQYF.